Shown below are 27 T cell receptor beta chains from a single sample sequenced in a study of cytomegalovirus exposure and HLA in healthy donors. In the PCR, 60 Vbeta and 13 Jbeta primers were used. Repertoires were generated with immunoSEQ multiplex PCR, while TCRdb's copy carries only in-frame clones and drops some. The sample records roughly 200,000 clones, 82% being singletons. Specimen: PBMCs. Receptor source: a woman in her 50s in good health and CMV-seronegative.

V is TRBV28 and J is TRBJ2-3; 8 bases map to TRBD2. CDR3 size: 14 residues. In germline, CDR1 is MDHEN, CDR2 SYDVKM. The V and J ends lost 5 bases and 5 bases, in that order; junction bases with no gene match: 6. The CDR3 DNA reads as TGTGCCAGCAGTAACCCGGGACTAGGAGATACGCAGTATTTT. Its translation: CASSNPGLGDTQYF.

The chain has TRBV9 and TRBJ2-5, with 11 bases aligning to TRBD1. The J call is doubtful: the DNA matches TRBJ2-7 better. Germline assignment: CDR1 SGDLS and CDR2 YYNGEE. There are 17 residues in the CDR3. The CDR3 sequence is CASSVDGAGQGAYEQYF. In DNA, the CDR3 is TGTGCCAGCAGCGTAGATGGAGCAGGACAGGGGGCATACGAGCAGTACTTC.

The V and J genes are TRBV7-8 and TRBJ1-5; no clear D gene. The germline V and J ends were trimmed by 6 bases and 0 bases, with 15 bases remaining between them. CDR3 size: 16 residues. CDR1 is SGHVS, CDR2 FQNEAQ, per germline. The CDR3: CASRRGSGDSNQPQHF. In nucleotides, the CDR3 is TGTGCCAGCAGACGGGGAAGTGGGGATAGCAATCAGCCCCAGCATTTT.

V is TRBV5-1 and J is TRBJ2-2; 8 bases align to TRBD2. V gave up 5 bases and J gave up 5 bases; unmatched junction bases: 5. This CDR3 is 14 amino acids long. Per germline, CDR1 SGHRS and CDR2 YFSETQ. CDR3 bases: TGCGCCAGCAGTGGGCCGGGGGGGACCGGGGAGCTGTTTTTT. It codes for CASSGPGGTGELFF.

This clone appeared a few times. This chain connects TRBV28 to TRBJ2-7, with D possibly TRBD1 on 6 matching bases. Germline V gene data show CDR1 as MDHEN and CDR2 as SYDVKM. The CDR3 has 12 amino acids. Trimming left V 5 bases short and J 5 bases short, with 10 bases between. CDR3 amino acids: CASSQQGDEQYF. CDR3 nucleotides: TGTGCCAGCAGTCAACAGGGTGACGAGCAGTACTTC.

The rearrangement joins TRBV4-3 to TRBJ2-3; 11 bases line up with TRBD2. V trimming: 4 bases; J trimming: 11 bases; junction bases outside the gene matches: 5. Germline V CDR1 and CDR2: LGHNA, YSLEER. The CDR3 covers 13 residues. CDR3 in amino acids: CASSRIGTSGQYF. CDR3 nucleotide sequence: TGCGCCAGCAGCCGGATAGGGACTAGCGGGCAGTATTTT.

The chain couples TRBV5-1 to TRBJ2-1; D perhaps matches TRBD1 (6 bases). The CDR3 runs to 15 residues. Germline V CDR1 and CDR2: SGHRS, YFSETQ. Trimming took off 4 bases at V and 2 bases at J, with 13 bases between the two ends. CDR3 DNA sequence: TGCGCCAGCAGCGTAGGGGGTCAGACCTACAATGAGCAGTTCTTC. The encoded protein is CASSVGGQTYNEQFF.

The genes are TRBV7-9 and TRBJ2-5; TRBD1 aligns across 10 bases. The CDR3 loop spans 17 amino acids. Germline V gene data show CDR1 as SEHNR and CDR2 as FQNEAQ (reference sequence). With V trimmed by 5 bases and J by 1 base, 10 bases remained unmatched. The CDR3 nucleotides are TGTGCCAGCAGCCGGGCCCGGGACAGGGGAATCCAAGAGACCCAGTACTTC. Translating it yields CASSRARDRGIQETQYF.

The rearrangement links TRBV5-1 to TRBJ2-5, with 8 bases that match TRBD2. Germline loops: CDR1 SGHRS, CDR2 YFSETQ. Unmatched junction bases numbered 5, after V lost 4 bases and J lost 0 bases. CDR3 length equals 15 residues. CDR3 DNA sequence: TGCGCCAGCAGCCCCACGACTAGCGACCAAGAGACCCAGTACTTC. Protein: CASSPTTSDQETQYF.

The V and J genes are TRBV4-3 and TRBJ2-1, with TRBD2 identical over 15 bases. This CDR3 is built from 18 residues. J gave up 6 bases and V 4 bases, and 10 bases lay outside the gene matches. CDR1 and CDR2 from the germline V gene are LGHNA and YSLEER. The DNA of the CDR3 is TGCGCCAGCAGCCCGGGACTAGCGGGGGGACCGACTTTCAATGAGCAGTTCTTC. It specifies CASSPGLAGGPTFNEQFF.

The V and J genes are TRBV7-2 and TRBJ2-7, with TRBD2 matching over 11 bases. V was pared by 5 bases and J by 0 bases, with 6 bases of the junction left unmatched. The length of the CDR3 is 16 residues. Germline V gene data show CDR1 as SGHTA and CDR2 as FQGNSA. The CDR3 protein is CASSRSGLADSYEQYF. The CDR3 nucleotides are TGTGCCAGCAGCCGGTCGGGACTAGCGGACTCCTACGAGCAGTACTTC.

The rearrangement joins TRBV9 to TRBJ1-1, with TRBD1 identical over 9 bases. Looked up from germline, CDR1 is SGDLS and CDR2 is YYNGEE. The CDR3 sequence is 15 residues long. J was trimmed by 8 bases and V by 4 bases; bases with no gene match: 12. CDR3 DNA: TGTGCCAGCAGCACCCGAGGGGGGGACAGGGAGGAAGCTTTCTTT. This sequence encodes CASSTRGGDREEAFF.

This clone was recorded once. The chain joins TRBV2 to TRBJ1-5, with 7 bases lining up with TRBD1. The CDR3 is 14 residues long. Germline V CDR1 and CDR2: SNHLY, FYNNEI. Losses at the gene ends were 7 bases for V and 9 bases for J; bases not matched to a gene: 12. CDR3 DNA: TGTGCCAGCACCCCCGGGACAGCCGATCGGCCCCAGCATTTT. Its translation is CASTPGTADRPQHF.

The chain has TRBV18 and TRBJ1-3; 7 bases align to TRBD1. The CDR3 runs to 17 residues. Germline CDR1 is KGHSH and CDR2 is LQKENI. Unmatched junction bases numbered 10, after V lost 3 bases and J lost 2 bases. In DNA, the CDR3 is TGTGCCAGCTCACCCGACCAGACAGGGCTCGCTGGAAACACCATATATTTT. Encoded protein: CASSPDQTGLAGNTIYF. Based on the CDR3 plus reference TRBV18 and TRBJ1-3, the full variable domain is NAGVMQNPRHLVRRRGQEARLRCSPMKGHSHVYWYRQLPEEGLKFMVYLQKENIIDESGMPKERFSAEFPKEGPSILRIQQVVRGDSAAYFCASSPDQTGLAGNTIYFGEGSWLTVV.

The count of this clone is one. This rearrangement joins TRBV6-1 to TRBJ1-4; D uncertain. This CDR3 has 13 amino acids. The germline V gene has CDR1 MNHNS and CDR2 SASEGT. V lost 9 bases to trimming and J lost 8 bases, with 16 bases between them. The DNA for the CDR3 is TGTGCCAGTATCCCCCCCACGCGAGAAAAACTGTTTTTT. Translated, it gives CASIPPTREKLFF.

CDR3 sequence: CASSGPGGPGDEQFF. The CDR3 DNA reads as TGCGCCAGCAGTGGTCCGGGAGGGCCGGGGGATGAGCAGTTCTTC. The V and J genes are TRBV23-1 and TRBJ2-1; 8 bases agree with TRBD2. TRBV23-1 has ORF status, its function being uncertain. Trimming cost V 5 bases and J 8 bases; bases outside gene matches: 11. This CDR3 has 15 residues.

CDR3 loop: CASSSRDRYTYEQYF. CDR3 DNA: TGTGCCAGCAGCTCCCGGGACAGATATACTTACGAGCAGTACTTC. The chain uses TRBV7-8 and TRBJ2-5; the match to TRBD1 covers 7 bases. TRBJ2-7 explains the end of the DNA better; the J call may be wrong. The germline CDR1 and CDR2 sequences are SGHVS and FQNEAQ. CDR3 length: 15 residues.

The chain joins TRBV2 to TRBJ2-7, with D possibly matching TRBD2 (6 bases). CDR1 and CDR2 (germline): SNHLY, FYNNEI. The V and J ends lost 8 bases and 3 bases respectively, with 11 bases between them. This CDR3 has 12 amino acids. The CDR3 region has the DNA TGTGCCAGCGAGGCAGCGGGCTACGAGCAGTACTTC. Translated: CASEAAGYEQYF.

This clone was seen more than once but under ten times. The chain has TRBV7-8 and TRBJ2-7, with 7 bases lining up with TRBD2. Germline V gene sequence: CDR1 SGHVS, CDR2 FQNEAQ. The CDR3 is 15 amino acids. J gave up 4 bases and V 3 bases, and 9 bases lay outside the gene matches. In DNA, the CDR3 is TGTGCCAGCAGCTTCAGGGAGGGAGGTTATTACGAGCAGTACTTC. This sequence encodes CASSFREGGYYEQYF.

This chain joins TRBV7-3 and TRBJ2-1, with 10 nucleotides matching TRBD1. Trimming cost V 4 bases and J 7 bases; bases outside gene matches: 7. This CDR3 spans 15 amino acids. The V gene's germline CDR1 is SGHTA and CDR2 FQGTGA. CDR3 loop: CASSSTGGSENEQFF. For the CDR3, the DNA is TGTGCCAGCAGCTCGACAGGGGGCTCGGAAAATGAGCAGTTCTTC.

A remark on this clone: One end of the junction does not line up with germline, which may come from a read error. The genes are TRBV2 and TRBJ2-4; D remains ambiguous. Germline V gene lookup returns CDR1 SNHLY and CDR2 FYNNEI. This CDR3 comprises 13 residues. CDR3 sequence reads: CASKTGLANIQHF. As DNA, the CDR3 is TGTGCCAGCAAAACTGGGCTGGCAAACATTCAGCACTTC.

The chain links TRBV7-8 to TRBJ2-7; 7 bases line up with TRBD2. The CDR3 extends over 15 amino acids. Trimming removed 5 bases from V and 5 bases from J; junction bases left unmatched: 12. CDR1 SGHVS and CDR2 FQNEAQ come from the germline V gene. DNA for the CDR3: TGTGCCAGCAGCCCTCGACTAGCCCGAGGCGACGAGCAGTACTTC. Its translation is CASSPRLARGDEQYF.

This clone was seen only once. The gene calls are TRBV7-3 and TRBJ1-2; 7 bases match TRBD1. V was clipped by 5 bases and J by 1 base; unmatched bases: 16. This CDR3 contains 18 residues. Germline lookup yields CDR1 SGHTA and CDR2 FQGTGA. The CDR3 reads CASSLERPQGGLNYGYTF. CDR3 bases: TGTGCCAGCAGCCTCGAAAGGCCCCAGGGGGGCCTTAACTATGGCTACACCTTC.

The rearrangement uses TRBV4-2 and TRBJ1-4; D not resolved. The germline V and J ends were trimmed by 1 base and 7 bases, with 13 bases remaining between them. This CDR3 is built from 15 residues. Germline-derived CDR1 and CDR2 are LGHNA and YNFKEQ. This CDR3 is CASSQGGWVAEKLFF. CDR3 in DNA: TGTGCCAGCAGCCAAGGAGGTTGGGTTGCTGAAAAACTGTTTTTT.

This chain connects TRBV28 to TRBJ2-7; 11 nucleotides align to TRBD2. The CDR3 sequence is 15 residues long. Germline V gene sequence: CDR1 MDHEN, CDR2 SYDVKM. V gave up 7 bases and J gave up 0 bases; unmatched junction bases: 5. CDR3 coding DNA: TGTGCCAGCATGTCTAGCGGGGGGACCTCCTACGAGCAGTACTTC. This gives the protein CASMSSGGTSYEQYF.

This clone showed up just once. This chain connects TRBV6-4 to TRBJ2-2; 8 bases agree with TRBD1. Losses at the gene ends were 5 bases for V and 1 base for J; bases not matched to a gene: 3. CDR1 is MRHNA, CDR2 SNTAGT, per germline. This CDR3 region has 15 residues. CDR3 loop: CASSPGTGNTGELFF. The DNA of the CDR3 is TGTGCCAGCAGTCCCGGGACAGGGAACACCGGGGAGCTGTTTTTT.

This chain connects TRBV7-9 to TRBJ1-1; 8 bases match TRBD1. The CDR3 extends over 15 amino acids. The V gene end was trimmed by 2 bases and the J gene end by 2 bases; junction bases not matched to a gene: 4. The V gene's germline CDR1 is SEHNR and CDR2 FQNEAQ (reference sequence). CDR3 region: CASSLYRGSNTEAFF. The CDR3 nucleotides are TGTGCCAGCAGCTTATACAGGGGGTCAAACACTGAAGCTTTCTTT.